The T cell receptor beta chain described here comes from a study of PD-L1 blockade in urothelial cancer. The overall study: Blood samples had a median of about 150,000 T cells.

The CDR3 is 15 residues long. Per germline, CDR1 SNHLY and CDR2 FYNNEI. J lost 10 bases, V lost 5 bases, and 9 bases had no gene match. Data came from immunoSEQ multiplex PCR; TCRdb stores just in-frame clones and leaves some out. The table lists tens of thousands of clones, over 65% of them singletons. Indicated time point: pretreatment peripheral blood. The rearrangement links TRBV2 to TRBJ1-6; 9 bases fit TRBD1. The sequence came from a man in his sixties with urothelial cancer. This sample comprised PBMCs, obtained around atezolizumab (anti-PD-L1) treatment. The CDR3 nucleotides read TGTGCCAGCAGTCAATGGACAGGGGTTAAGTCACCCCTCCACTTT. Translating it yields CASSQWTGVKSPLHF.